These 27 T cell receptor beta chains were sequenced from one sample in a study of cytomegalovirus exposure and HLA in healthy donors. Primers for the PCR totalled 60 Vbeta and 13 Jbeta. Profiled with immunoSEQ multiplex PCR; TCRdb holds only in-frame clones, not every one. Among roughly 130,000 clones, roughly 80% were seen once, and the ten largest hold 2.1%. Sequencing was carried out using PBMCs. These receptors all stem from a man aged 30 to 45 in good health and CMV-seronegative.

The J gene is TRBJ2-7, the V gene TRBV27, with 8 bases lining up with TRBD1. The CDR3 contains 13 residues. Germline V gene lookup returns CDR1 MNHEY and CDR2 SMNVEV (reference sequence). The trim removed 6 bases at V and 7 bases at J, leaving 8 bases unmatched. CDR3 loop: CASRAQGAREQYF. The CDR3 DNA reads as TGTGCCAGCAGGGCCCAGGGGGCGAGGGAGCAGTACTTC.

The rearrangement joins TRBV5-4 to TRBJ2-1, with TRBD1 matching 9 bases. Per the germline V gene, CDR1 is SGHNT and CDR2 is YYREEE (reference sequence). Trimming took 5 bases from V and 0 from J; bases not matched to a gene: 9. This CDR3 spans 17 amino acids. In DNA form, the CDR3 reads TGTGCCAGCAGTCCCGGGACAGGGAGGGCCTCCTACAATGAGCAGTTCTTC. This codes for CASSPGTGRASYNEQFF. The variable domain in full, completed from reference TRBV5-4 and TRBJ2-1, reads ETGVTQSPTHLIKTRGQQVTLRCSSQSGHNTVSWYQQALGQGPQFIFQYYREEENGRGNFPPRFSGLQFPNYSSELNVNALELDDSALYLCASSPGTGRASYNEQFFGPGTRLTVL.

V is TRBV5-6 and J is TRBJ1-6; D unresolved. Trimming cost V 4 bases and J 7 bases, with 21 bases left between them. In germline, CDR1 is SGHDT, CDR2 YYEEEE. The CDR3 is 17 amino acids. CDR3 in DNA: TGTGCCAGCAGCCTCTACTCGACCGCAGGCCTCAATTCACCCCTCCACTTT. This sequence encodes CASSLYSTAGLNSPLHF.

V usage is TRBV19 and J usage is TRBJ1-6; D gene ambiguous. The germline V gene has CDR1 LNHDA and CDR2 SQIVND (reference sequence). The CDR3 covers 14 residues. Trimming took 0 bases from V and 12 from J, leaving 12 bases between them. Written as DNA, the CDR3 is TGTGCCAGTAGTATAGAAGGGTCCCGGGGACCCCTCCACTTT. Residues: CASSIEGSRGPLHF.

In nucleotides, the CDR3 is TGCGCCAGCAGCTTGGCGGTTCGGGAGGGTGAGAACACTGAAGCTTTCTTT. The encoded protein is CASSLAVREGENTEAFF. The chain is built from TRBV5-1 and TRBJ1-1, with D uncertain. The germline CDR1 and CDR2 sequences are SGHRS and YFSETQ. Between the trimmed V and J ends, which lost 0 bases and 1 base, there was a span of 16 bases. The CDR3 length is 17 residues.

This clone showed up just once. J is TRBJ2-7 and V is TRBV28; 8 bases align to TRBD1. The CDR3 extends over 14 amino acids. Germline loops: CDR1 MDHEN, CDR2 SYDVKM. V lost 10 bases, J lost 5 bases, and 13 bases stayed unmatched. CDR3 in amino acids: CATTKQGAWDEQYF. The CDR3 nucleotides are TGTGCCACCACTAAGCAGGGGGCGTGGGACGAGCAGTACTTC.

This clone turned up a few times. The chain carries TRBV9 and TRBJ1-4, with D possibly being TRBD1 (5 bases). The V gene's germline CDR1 is SGDLS and CDR2 YYNGEE. CDR3 length: 14 residues. Trimming took off 4 bases at V and 4 bases at J, with 11 bases between the two ends. CDR3: CASSRTRGNEKLFF. The CDR3 nucleotides read TGTGCCAGCAGCCGGACAAGGGGTAATGAAAAACTGTTTTTT.

The chain couples TRBV19 to TRBJ1-4, with 12 bases matching TRBD1. Germline V gene lookup returns CDR1 LNHDA and CDR2 SQIVND (reference sequence). The trim removed 7 bases at V and 6 bases at J, leaving 9 bases unmatched. The CDR3 spans 16 residues. CDR3 coding DNA: TGTGCCAGTAATTATGGGACAGGGGGCGCTCATGAAAAACTGTTTTTT. Residues: CASNYGTGGAHEKLFF.

The chain carries TRBV27 and TRBJ2-3, with TRBD2 matching 10 bases. J gave up 0 bases and V 7 bases, and 7 bases lay outside the gene matches. The CDR3 runs 16 residues. CDR1 is MNHEY, CDR2 SMNVEV, per germline (reference sequence). The CDR3 region is CASKLIAGGSTDTQYF. The CDR3 DNA sequence: TGTGCCAGCAAGCTCATAGCGGGGGGTAGCACAGATACGCAGTATTTT.

The V and J genes are TRBV6-5 and TRBJ2-3, with 9 bases aligning to TRBD1. Germline CDR1 is MNHEY and CDR2 is SVGAGI. With 2 bases clipped from V and 1 base from J, the junction kept 1 base outside the gene matches. The CDR3 sequence is 15 residues long. The CDR3 loop reads CASSYRTGGTDTQYF. The CDR3 bases are TGTGCCAGCAGTTACCGGACAGGGGGCACAGATACGCAGTATTTT.

This clone was seen a handful of times. V gene TRBV18 combines with J gene TRBJ2-7; D not certain. The V and J ends lost 3 bases and 7 bases respectively, with 10 bases between them. Germline V CDR1 and CDR2: KGHSH, LQKENI. This CDR3 region has 12 residues. The CDR3 here is CASSPDGWEQYF. The CDR3, as DNA: TGTGCCAGCTCACCCGACGGGTGGGAGCAGTACTTC.

The chain employs TRBV27 and TRBJ1-2; D gene unclear. The CDR3 is 13 amino acids. The germline CDR1 and CDR2 sequences are MNHEY and SMNVEV (reference sequence). V was clipped by 6 bases and J by 8 bases, with 16 bases between them. Written as DNA, the CDR3 is TGTGCCAGCAGCCAAAAGGAGGGTTGGGGCTACACCTTC. Protein product: CASSQKEGWGYTF.

The sample holds a few counts of this clone. Other DNA variants within this sample encode the same CDR3. The J gene is TRBJ2-7, the V gene TRBV4-1; tentatively, D is TRBD1 (8 bases). The CDR3 sequence is 15 residues long. Germline loops: CDR1 MGHRA, CDR2 YSYEKL. The V and J ends lost 6 bases and 3 bases respectively, with 18 bases between them. This chain's CDR3 is CASSPGQGGDYEQYF. The CDR3, as DNA: TGCGCCAGCAGTCCCGGACAGGGAGGGGACTACGAGCAGTACTTC.

The chain is built from TRBV15 and TRBJ2-2; 8 bases align to TRBD1. Per germline, CDR1 LNHNV and CDR2 YYDKDF (reference sequence). This CDR3 has 15 residues. Losses at the gene ends were 3 bases for V and 5 bases for J; bases not matched to a gene: 5. The CDR3 loop is CATSSSYRGTGELFF. CDR3 nucleotide sequence: TGTGCCACCAGCAGCAGCTACAGGGGGACCGGGGAGCTGTTTTTT.

This chain uses TRBV11-2 with TRBJ2-5, with D possibly matching TRBD2 (7 bases). The CDR3 contains 15 residues. Germline assignment: CDR1 SGHAT and CDR2 FQNNGV. Trimming left V 2 bases short and J 5 bases short, with 15 bases between. In DNA, the CDR3 is TGTGCCAGCAGCTTAAGTTGGGGGGGCCGGGAGACCCAGTACTTC. As protein: CASSLSWGGRETQYF.

In DNA, the CDR3 is TGTGCCAGCAGCTTGGGGTACTTTAGGACGGGAGCCTACGAGCAGTACTTC. Residues: CASSLGYFRTGAYEQYF. The chain carries TRBV28 and TRBJ2-7; weak D call: TRBD2 (6 bases). The CDR3 loop spans 17 amino acids. Germline CDR1 reads MDHEN; CDR2 reads SYDVKM. Deletions cut 6 bases from V and 2 bases from J, with 23 bases between. The complete variable domain, with remaining parts taken from reference TRBV28 and TRBJ2-7, reads DVKVTQSSRYLVKRTGEKVFLECVQDMDHENMFWYRQDPGLGLRLIYFSYDVKMKEKGDIPEGYSVSREKKERFSLILESASTNQTSMYLCASSLGYFRTGAYEQYFGPGTRLTVT.

The chain recombines TRBV2 with TRBJ2-2; D might be TRBD1 (5 bases). Trimming pared 1 base from V and 6 bases from J, leaving 9 bases between. Germline V CDR1 and CDR2: SNHLY, FYNNEI. The length of the CDR3 is 14 residues. The chain's CDR3 is CASSEVKGAGELFF. CDR3 sequence (DNA): TGTGCCAGCAGTGAAGTAAAAGGGGCCGGGGAGCTGTTTTTT.

This chain uses TRBV19 with TRBJ2-7; the D gene is possibly TRBD2 (5 bases). In germline, CDR1 is LNHDA, CDR2 SQIVND (reference sequence). The CDR3 runs 17 residues. The germline V and J ends were trimmed by 1 base and 1 base, with 17 bases remaining between them. Here the CDR3 reads CASSIGPGFTPSYEQYF. As DNA, the CDR3 is TGTGCCAGTAGTATAGGTCCGGGGTTCACCCCTTCCTACGAGCAGTACTTC.

This clone was counted once. The V gene is TRBV29-1, the J gene TRBJ1-2; weak D call: TRBD1 (5 bases). The CDR3 is 13 amino acids. Looked up from germline, CDR1 is SQVTM and CDR2 is ANQGSEA. With 1 base removed from V and 5 bases from J, the gap between germline ends came to 11 bases. CDR3 sequence reads: CSVEGTIGYGYTF. In DNA, the CDR3 is TGCAGCGTTGAAGGGACAATCGGTTATGGCTACACCTTC.

The rearrangement joins TRBV10-1 to TRBJ2-1, with 12 bases fitting TRBD2. CDR1 WNHNN and CDR2 SYGVQD come from the germline V gene (reference sequence). The CDR3 covers 15 residues. With 3 bases clipped from V and 9 bases from J, the junction kept 6 bases outside the gene matches. The CDR3 coding sequence is TGCGCCAGCAGTGACTCTAGCGGGGGGGCCCTTGAGCAGTTCTTC. It translates to CASSDSSGGALEQFF.

The rearrangement uses TRBV14 and TRBJ2-7, with D uncertain. Germline CDR1 is SGHDN and CDR2 is FVKESK. The CDR3 runs to 13 residues. V dropped 2 bases and J dropped 4 bases, with 9 bases sitting between them. Here the CDR3 DNA reads TGTGCCAGCAGCCAATTTGGGCGATACGAGCAGTACTTC. Its translation: CASSQFGRYEQYF.

The J gene is TRBJ2-1, the V gene TRBV5-4, with 9 bases lining up with TRBD1. Germline V gives CDR1 SGHNT, CDR2 YYREEE (reference sequence). The CDR3 has 15 amino acids. V shed 3 bases, J shed 7 bases, and the junction held 8 bases outside the gene matches. The CDR3 reads CASSSRDRVENEQFF. Here the CDR3 DNA reads TGTGCCAGCAGCTCCCGGGACAGGGTGGAAAATGAGCAGTTCTTC.

This clone was seen once. The chain couples TRBV5-6 to TRBJ2-7; D is possibly TRBD1 (6 bases). V gave up 0 bases and J gave up 2 bases, with 12 bases separating them. The CDR3 consists of 15 residues. Germline-derived CDR1 and CDR2 are SGHDT and YYEEEE. CDR3: CASSLARTATYEQYF. The CDR3 coding sequence is TGTGCCAGCAGCTTGGCTAGGACAGCAACCTACGAGCAGTACTTC.

This sequence joins TRBV2 and TRBJ1-6; 7 bases align to TRBD1. In germline, CDR1 is SNHLY, CDR2 FYNNEI. V lost 0 bases and J lost 9; bases outside the gene matches: 5. This CDR3 region has 15 residues. The CDR3 is CASSEARQGGSPLHF. CDR3 bases: TGTGCCAGCAGTGAAGCGAGGCAGGGGGGTTCACCCCTCCACTTT.

This clone showed up just once. The chain joins TRBV9 to TRBJ2-5; 8 bases align to TRBD2. The CDR3 runs to 15 residues. Germline CDR1 and CDR2: SGDLS and YYNGEE. J lost 3 bases, V lost 6 bases, and 10 bases had no gene match. CDR3 in DNA: TGTGCCAGCAACTGGGGGGGCGGGGGGAAAGAGACCCAGTACTTC. It encodes CASNWGGGGKETQYF.

This clone was observed a few times. The chain carries TRBV30 and TRBJ2-2; a weak D match, TRBD1 (6 bases). CDR3 length: 16 residues. The germline V and J ends were trimmed by 0 bases and 3 bases, with 14 bases remaining between them. Germline lookup yields CDR1 GTSNPN and CDR2 SVGIG (reference sequence). The CDR3 region has the DNA TGTGCCTGGAGTGTAACGGGACACGAGTACACCGGGGAGCTGTTTTTT. Translating gives CAWSVTGHEYTGELFF.

This rearrangement joins TRBV5-1 to TRBJ2-1, with TRBD2 matching 10 bases. From germline, CDR1 is SGHRS and CDR2 YFSETQ. Losses at the gene ends were 4 bases for V and 2 bases for J; bases not matched to a gene: 0. This CDR3 has 14 amino acids. CDR3 coding DNA: TGCGCCAGCAGCACTAGCGGGGCCTACAATGAGCAGTTCTTC. Translated: CASSTSGAYNEQFF.